These 4 T cell receptor beta chains share one sample of origin, sequenced in a study of cytotoxic CD8 clonotypes in ibrutinib-treated CLL. Profiling relied on immunoSEQ multiplex PCR, and the TCRdb table lists in-frame clones only, not all of them. The repertoire holds some 140,000 clones, with around 80% as singletons. Material: PBMCs, obtained after 12 months of ibrutinib treatment. These receptors were taken from a human donor with chronic lymphocytic leukemia.

This chain uses TRBV7-3 with TRBJ2-2; the match to TRBD2 covers 7 bases. Germline CDR1 SGHTA, CDR2 FQGTGA. The V segment lost 4 bases and the J segment 6 bases; nucleotides outside the gene matches: 5. This CDR3 region has 14 residues. In nucleotides, the CDR3 is TGTGCCAGCAGCTCTAACGGGAGGCCCGGGGAGCTGTTTTTT. Encoded protein: CASSSNGRPGELFF. The variable domain in full, completed from reference TRBV7-3 and TRBJ2-2, reads GAGVSQTPSNKVTEKGKYVELRCDPISGHTALYWYRQSLGQGPEFLIYFQGTGAADDSGLPNDRFFAVRPEGSVSTLKIQRTERGDSAVYLCASSSNGRPGELFFGEGSRLTVL.

This CDR3 is CASSSYPTGSYGYTF. CDR3 nucleotides: TGTGCCAGCAGCTCGTACCCTACAGGGAGCTATGGCTACACCTTC. This chain links TRBV5-4 with TRBJ1-2; perhaps TRBD1 as D (6 bases). The CDR3 spans 15 residues. Germline V CDR1 and CDR2: SGHNT, YYREEE (reference sequence). V was shortened by 3 bases and J by 4 bases, with 16 bases between the two germline ends.

This rearrangement joins TRBV7-6 to TRBJ2-7; TRBD2 matches 11 bases. The CDR3 has 16 amino acids. Germline V CDR1 and CDR2: SGHVS, FNYEAQ. The ends lost 4 bases at V and 7 bases at J; junction bases unmatched: 12. This CDR3 reads CASSSISGRAREEQYF. CDR3 nucleotides: TGTGCCAGCAGCTCTATTAGCGGGAGGGCCCGGGAGGAGCAGTACTTC.

This chain joins TRBV4-1 and TRBJ2-7; no clear D. The CDR3 totals 13 residues. Germline loops: CDR1 MGHRA, CDR2 YSYEKL. Trimming removed 4 bases at V and 2 bases at J, with 9 bases between. The CDR3 here is CASSLQPTYEQYF. The CDR3, as DNA: TGCGCCAGCAGCCTCCAGCCTACCTACGAGCAGTACTTC.